This TCR beta chain comes out of a study of CD8 T cells in ankylosing spondylitis (TCRdb year 2017). Looking at the study overall: To find TCR variants linked to disease, the study profiled T cell receptor beta repertoires in ankylosing spondylitis patients and healthy donors. In total, the full study cohort was made up of 95 to 110 healthy donors and 25 ankylosing spondylitis patients. Peripheral blood was sampled, and synovial fluid was also collected from ankylosing spondylitis patients.

This clonotype was detected many times. The target of this receptor is not known. No clone much larger than this one lies a single base away; base qualities are absent. The data were produced on an Illumina HiSeq 2500. Quantitative 5'-RACE with molecular barcodes was the method used to prepare the TCR beta libraries. In the source study's methods: A new computational method, built on a probabilistic model of VDJ rearrangement, was used to identify disease-linked TCR variants. TCRdb ran its own pipeline on the public reads, namely fastp trimming at Q25 and MiXCR clone calling, and kept in-frame beta chains. Identical CDR3 proteins give one entry, which carries the most common genes and DNA. For this entry, the V and J calls and clone size follow TCRdb and not the study's own pipeline. In all, the sample holds about 88,000 distinct CDR3 sequences, and 27% of those were seen once. Clones ranked in the top ten supply 45% to 65% of the sample.

Broad study findings and their caveats: The disease-linked clones were reported as significantly enriched in matched synovial fluid samples from ankylosing spondylitis patients. The disease-linked clones showed a CD8+ phenotype and occurred at relatively low frequencies in peripheral blood. Blood from ankylosing spondylitis patients appeared to be characterized by a TCR beta motif made up of fewer than ten highly homologous amino acid variants. Some motif variants had previously been reported in the synovial fluid and blood of reactive arthritis patients, which suggests shared mechanisms of disease initiation.

Compared with germline, V lacks 2 bases and J lacks 5 bases; bases without a gene match: 1. Sequences SGHTA (CDR1) and FQGNSA (CDR2) are obtained from the germline V gene. The CDR3 measures 15 amino acids from cysteine to phenylalanine. Only CDR3 DNA remains: 45 bases, in frame from the first base. In this chain, TRBV7-2 is recombined with TRBJ2-1; TRBD2 matches 12 bases in the middle. This TCR derives from a male donor with ankylosing spondylitis or in good health (not recorded which). What was sequenced was blood, either unsorted or a sorted T cell fraction (not recorded which). The sequenced DNA is TGTGCCAGCAGCTTAAGACTAGCGGGGGACAATGAGCAGTTCTTC. It is translated as CASSLRLAGDNEQFF.